These T cell receptor beta chains were read from a single sample in a study of blood T cell repertoires in COVID-19. Produced via immunoSEQ multiplex PCR; TCRdb's table is partial and in-frame only. The sample holds 70,000 to 85,000 clones, roughly 80% seen once. The sample comprised peripheral blood. These TCRs come from an elderly woman with acute or convalescent COVID-19. CDR3s include the opening cysteine and the closing phenylalanine or tryptophan. Each record gives: D gene, CDR3 length, J gene, V gene, clone size, CDR3 protein, CDR3 DNA. The D gene is left open where the match is weak. Where a row states a size, it is once, few, many or the class of an expanded clone; other rows omit it.

d_gene: TRBD1; len: 15; j_gene: TRBJ1-6; v_gene: TRBV9; abundance: NA; CDR3aa: CASSATGIDNSPLHF; CDR3nt: TGTGCCAGCAGCGCGACAGGGATTGATAATTCACCCCTCCACTTT
d_gene: TRBD1; len: 14; j_gene: TRBJ1-2; v_gene: TRBV29-1; abundance: NA; CDR3aa: CSVEDRAGGYGYTF; CDR3nt: TGCAGCGTTGAAGATAGGGCAGGGGGCTATGGCTACACCTTC
d_gene: TRBD1; len: 14; j_gene: TRBJ2-5; v_gene: TRBV5-4; abundance: NA; CDR3aa: CASSSAGGRETQYF; CDR3nt: TGTGCCAGCAGCTCCGCAGGGGGCCGGGAGACCCAGTACTTC
d_gene: TRBD1; len: 15; j_gene: TRBJ1-6; v_gene: TRBV4-1; abundance: NA; CDR3aa: CASSPPGTGNSPLHF; CDR3nt: TGCGCCAGCAGCCCACCCGGGACAGGAAATTCACCCCTCCACTTT
d_gene: TRBD1; len: 15; j_gene: TRBJ1-5; v_gene: TRBV19; abundance: NA; CDR3aa: CASSLGTGLSQPQHF; CDR3nt: TGTGCCAGTAGTCTTGGGACAGGGTTAAGTCAGCCCCAGCATTTT
d_gene: NA; len: 11; j_gene: TRBJ1-6; v_gene: TRBV28; abundance: NA; CDR3aa: CASSSRRSLHF; CDR3nt: TGTGCCAGCAGCTCAAGGAGATCCCTCCACTTT
d_gene: NA; len: 17; j_gene: TRBJ1-3; v_gene: TRBV25-1; abundance: NA; CDR3aa: CASSAPARGWSGNTIYF; CDR3nt: TGTGCCAGCAGTGCCCCCGCTCGGGGGTGGAGTGGAAACACCATATATTTT
d_gene: NA; len: 14; j_gene: TRBJ1-1; v_gene: TRBV2; abundance: NA; CDR3aa: CASSRQAAGTEAFF; CDR3nt: TGTGCCAGCAGTCGACAGGCCGCAGGGACTGAAGCTTTCTTT
d_gene: NA; len: 13; j_gene: TRBJ1-2; v_gene: TRBV5-6; abundance: few; CDR3aa: CASYRASPGGYTF; CDR3nt: TGTGCCAGCTACAGGGCTAGCCCAGGCGGCTACACCTTC
d_gene: NA; len: 14; j_gene: TRBJ2-5; v_gene: TRBV5-4; abundance: few; CDR3aa: CASSLPTQGETQYF; CDR3nt: TGTGCCAGCAGCTTGCCGACGCAGGGAGAGACCCAGTACTTC
d_gene: TRBD1; len: 15; j_gene: TRBJ2-5; v_gene: TRBV5-3; abundance: NA; CDR3aa: CARSLAGGTQETQYF; CDR3nt: TGTGCCAGAAGCTTGGCAGGGGGAACACAAGAGACCCAGTACTTC
d_gene: TRBD1; len: 15; j_gene: TRBJ1-5; v_gene: TRBV28; abundance: few; CDR3aa: CASSSPGQGSRPQHF; CDR3nt: TGTGCCAGCAGTTCTCCGGGACAGGGTAGTCGGCCCCAGCATTTT
d_gene: TRBD1; len: 15; j_gene: TRBJ1-1; v_gene: TRBV5-4; abundance: NA; CDR3aa: CASSRDRVMGTEAFF; CDR3nt: TGTGCCAGCAGCCGGGACAGGGTGATGGGCACTGAAGCTTTCTTT
d_gene: NA; len: 14; j_gene: TRBJ2-5; v_gene: TRBV2; abundance: once; CDR3aa: CASTRRAGRETQYF; CDR3nt: TGTGCCAGCACCCGACGGGCAGGGAGGGAGACCCAGTACTTC
d_gene: TRBD2; len: 15; j_gene: TRBJ2-3; v_gene: TRBV10-2; abundance: NA; CDR3aa: CALGLAGGRTDTQYF; CDR3nt: TGCGCCTTGGGACTAGCGGGGGGGCGCACAGATACGCAGTATTTT
d_gene: TRBD1; len: 17; j_gene: TRBJ1-2; v_gene: TRBV19; abundance: NA; CDR3aa: CASRPFLGQGSNYGYTF; CDR3nt: TGTGCCAGTAGACCCTTCCTTGGACAGGGGAGTAACTATGGCTACACCTTC
d_gene: NA; len: 14; j_gene: TRBJ1-2; v_gene: TRBV3-1/TRBV3-2; abundance: NA; CDR3aa: CASSQDSGFYGYTF; CDR3nt: TGTGCCAGCAGCCAAGATTCGGGGTTCTATGGCTACACCTTC
d_gene: TRBD1; len: 13; j_gene: TRBJ2-7; v_gene: TRBV24-1; abundance: NA; CDR3aa: CATARDRGYEQYF; CDR3nt: TGTGCCACCGCACGGGACAGGGGTTACGAGCAGTACTTC
d_gene: NA; len: 15; j_gene: TRBJ1-1; v_gene: TRBV7-7; abundance: few; CDR3aa: CASSLEQGMNTEAFF; CDR3nt: TGTGCTAGCAGCTTAGAGCAGGGGATGAACACTGAAGCTTTCTTT
d_gene: NA; len: 13; j_gene: TRBJ2-7; v_gene: TRBV12-3/TRBV12-4; abundance: NA; CDR3aa: CASSPRPEDEQYF; CDR3nt: TGTGCCAGCAGTCCCCGGCCGGAGGACGAGCAGTACTTC
d_gene: TRBD2; len: 15; j_gene: TRBJ2-2; v_gene: TRBV7-2; abundance: NA; CDR3aa: CASSSKAGGTGELFF; CDR3nt: TGTGCCAGCAGCTCCAAAGCGGGGGGGACCGGGGAGCTGTTTTTT
d_gene: TRBD1; len: 17; j_gene: TRBJ1-2; v_gene: TRBV28; abundance: NA; CDR3aa: CASSIKFSTGSVYGYTF; CDR3nt: TGTGCCAGCAGTATAAAATTTTCGACAGGGTCGGTCTATGGCTACACCTTC
d_gene: NA; len: 15; j_gene: TRBJ1-2; v_gene: TRBV6-5; abundance: NA; CDR3aa: CASRISDRPDDGYTF; CDR3nt: TGTGCCAGCAGGATCAGTGACAGGCCAGACGATGGCTACACCTTC
d_gene: TRBD2; len: 20; j_gene: TRBJ2-2; v_gene: TRBV6-2/TRBV6-3; abundance: NA; CDR3aa: CASSYPALAGGPPNTGELFF; CDR3nt: TGTGCCAGCAGTTACCCCGCTTTAGCGGGGGGGCCGCCGAACACCGGGGAGCTGTTTTTT
d_gene: NA; len: 12; j_gene: TRBJ1-2; v_gene: TRBV28; abundance: NA; CDR3aa: CASSPAGYGYTF; CDR3nt: TGTGCCAGCAGTCCCGCGGGGTATGGCTACACCTTC
d_gene: TRBD1; len: 13; j_gene: TRBJ2-1; v_gene: TRBV2; abundance: NA; CDR3aa: CASRADRGNEQFF; CDR3nt: TGTGCCAGCAGAGCGGACAGGGGGAATGAGCAGTTCTTC
d_gene: TRBD1; len: 16; j_gene: TRBJ2-7; v_gene: TRBV7-6; abundance: NA; CDR3aa: CASSKNTGGGGYEQYF; CDR3nt: TGTGCCAGCAGCAAAAACACAGGGGGTGGGGGTTACGAGCAGTACTTC
d_gene: NA; len: 15; j_gene: TRBJ2-7; v_gene: TRBV19; abundance: once; CDR3aa: CASSIEQASSYEQYF; CDR3nt: TGTGCCAGTAGTATCGAACAGGCCAGCTCCTACGAGCAGTACTTC
d_gene: NA; len: 13; j_gene: TRBJ1-5; v_gene: TRBV2; abundance: NA; CDR3aa: CASSEHLNQPQHF; CDR3nt: TGTGCCAGCAGTGAACATCTAAATCAGCCCCAGCATTTT